The T cell receptor beta chain under discussion was sequenced for a study of Graves' ophthalmopathy and Graves' hyperthyroidism. As for this clonotype: Its antigen is unidentified.

Regarding the study as a whole: Between ophthalmopathy and stable hyperthyroidism, a 13-signature model drew a separation with approximately 90% sensitivity and 81.08% specificity.

CAS ≥3, NOSPECS ≥4, moderate-to-severe activity and duration under 3 months marked donors with ophthalmopathy. For repertoire sequencing, the TCR beta CDR3 regions were amplified from RNA transcripts. After a first-round RT-PCR with HTBI primers, a second-round multiplex PCR was run. TCRdb reprocessed the multiplex PCR reads via MiXCR and lists one record per CDR3 protein. The sample includes almost 750,000 distinct CDR3 sequences, about 44% of them seen just once. CDR3 length: 13 amino acids. V shed 7 bases, J shed 4 bases, and the junction held 6 bases outside the gene matches. Germline-derived CDR1 and CDR2 are SQVTM and ANQGSEA.

Sequencing was done on a sample of peripheral blood. The clonotype originates from an adult man with Graves' ophthalmopathy. The gene calls are TRBV29-1 and TRBJ1-3; 8 bases match TRBD1. CDR3 DNA: TGCAGCGGGAGGACAGGGTCAGGAAACACCATATATTTT. This codes for CSGRTGSGNTIYF.